Described below is a single T cell receptor (beta chain) sequence and its context. Germline V lookup: CDR1 SGHNT, CDR2 YYREEE (reference sequence). The CDR3 is 14 amino acids. The V and J ends lost 0 bases and 2 bases respectively, with 9 bases between them. This entry is derived from a study of cytomegalovirus exposure and HLA in healthy donors. Amplification used 60 Vbeta primers and 13 Jbeta primers. Assay: immunoSEQ multiplex PCR; the TCRdb copy retains only in-frame clones and omits some. The table records a few hundred thousand clones, around 90% of them present only once. The clonotype originates from a girl aged 2-10 years in good health and CMV-seronegative. The specimen sequenced was PBMCs. This rearrangement joins TRBV5-4 to TRBJ2-7; possible D gene TRBD1, 6 bases. In nucleotides, the CDR3 is TGTGCCAGCAGCTTGGCAGGGGCCCCCTACGAGCAGTACTTC. It codes for CASSLAGAPYEQYF.